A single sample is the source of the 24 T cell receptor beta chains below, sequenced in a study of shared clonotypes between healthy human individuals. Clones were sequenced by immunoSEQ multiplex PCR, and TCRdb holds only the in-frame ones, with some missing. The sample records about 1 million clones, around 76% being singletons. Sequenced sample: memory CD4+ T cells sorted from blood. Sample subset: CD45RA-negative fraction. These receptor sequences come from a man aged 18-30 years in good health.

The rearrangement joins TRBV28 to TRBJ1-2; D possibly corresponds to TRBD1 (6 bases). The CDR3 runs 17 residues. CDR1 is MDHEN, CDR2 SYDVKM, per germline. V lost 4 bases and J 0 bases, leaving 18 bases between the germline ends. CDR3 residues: CASSSTGAGRANYGYTF. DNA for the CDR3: TGTGCCAGCAGTTCGACGGGGGCAGGCAGAGCTAACTATGGCTACACCTTC.

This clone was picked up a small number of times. The CDR3 region is CASSKAGTTNEKLFF. In DNA, the CDR3 is TGTGCCAGCAGCAAAGCAGGGACAACTAATGAAAAACTGTTTTTT. The chain uses TRBV5-4 and TRBJ1-4; a weak D match, TRBD1 (5 bases). V was shortened by 4 bases and J by 0 bases, with 10 bases between the two germline ends. CDR3 length equals 15 residues. Germline-derived CDR1 and CDR2 are SGHNT and YYREEE (reference sequence).

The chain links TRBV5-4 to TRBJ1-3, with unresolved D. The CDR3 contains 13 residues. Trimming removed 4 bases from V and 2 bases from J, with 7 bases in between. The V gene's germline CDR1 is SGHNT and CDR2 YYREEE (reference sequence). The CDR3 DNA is TGTGCCAGCAGCCGTCGGGCTGGAAACACCATATATTTT. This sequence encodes CASSRRAGNTIYF.

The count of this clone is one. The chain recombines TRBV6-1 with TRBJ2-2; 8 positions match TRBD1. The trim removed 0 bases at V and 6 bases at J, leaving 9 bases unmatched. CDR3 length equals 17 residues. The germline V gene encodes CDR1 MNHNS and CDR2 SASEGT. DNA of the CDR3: TGTGCCAGCAGTGAAGCGGGGATGACAGGGGTATCCGGGGAGCTGTTTTTT. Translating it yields CASSEAGMTGVSGELFF.

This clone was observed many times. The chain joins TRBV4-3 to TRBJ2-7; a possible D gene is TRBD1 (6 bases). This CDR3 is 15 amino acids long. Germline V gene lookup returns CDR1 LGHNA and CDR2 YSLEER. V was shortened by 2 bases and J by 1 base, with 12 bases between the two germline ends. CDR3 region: CASSQSSQGSYEQYF. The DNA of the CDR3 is TGCGCCAGCAGCCAATCTAGTCAGGGGTCCTACGAGCAGTACTTC.

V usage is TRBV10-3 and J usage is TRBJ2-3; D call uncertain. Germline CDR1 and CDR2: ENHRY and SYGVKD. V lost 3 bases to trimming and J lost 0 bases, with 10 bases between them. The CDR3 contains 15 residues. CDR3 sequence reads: CAISDMARSTDTQYF. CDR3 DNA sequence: TGTGCCATCAGTGATATGGCGCGGAGCACAGATACGCAGTATTTT.

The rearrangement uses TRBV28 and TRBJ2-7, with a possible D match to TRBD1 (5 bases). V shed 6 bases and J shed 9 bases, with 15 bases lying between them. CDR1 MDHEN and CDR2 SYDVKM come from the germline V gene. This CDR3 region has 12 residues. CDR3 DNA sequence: TGTGCCAGCAGCCTTGACAGCATGGTGCAGTACTTC. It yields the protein CASSLDSMVQYF.

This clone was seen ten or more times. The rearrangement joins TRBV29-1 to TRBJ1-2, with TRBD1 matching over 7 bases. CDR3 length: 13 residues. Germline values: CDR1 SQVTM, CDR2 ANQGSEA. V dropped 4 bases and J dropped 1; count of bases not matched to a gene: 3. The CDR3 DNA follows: TGCAGCGTTGTTACAGGGGTTAACTATGGCTACACCTTC. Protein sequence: CSVVTGVNYGYTF.

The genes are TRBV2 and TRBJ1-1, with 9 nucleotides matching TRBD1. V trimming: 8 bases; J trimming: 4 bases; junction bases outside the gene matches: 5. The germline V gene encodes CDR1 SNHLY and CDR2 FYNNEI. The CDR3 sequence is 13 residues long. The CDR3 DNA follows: TGTGCCAGCGACCGGACAGGGGCCACTGAAGCTTTCTTT. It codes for CASDRTGATEAFF.

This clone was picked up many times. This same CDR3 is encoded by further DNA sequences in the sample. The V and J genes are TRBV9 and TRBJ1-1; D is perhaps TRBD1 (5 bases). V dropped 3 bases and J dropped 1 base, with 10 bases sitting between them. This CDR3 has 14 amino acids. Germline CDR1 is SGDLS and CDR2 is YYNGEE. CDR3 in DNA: TGTGCCAGCAGCGGACAGTACCCGAACACTGAAGCTTTCTTT. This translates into CASSGQYPNTEAFF.

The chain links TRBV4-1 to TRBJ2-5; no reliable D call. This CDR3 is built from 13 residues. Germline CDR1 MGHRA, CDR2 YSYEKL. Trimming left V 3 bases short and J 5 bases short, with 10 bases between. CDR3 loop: CASSHVPPETQYF. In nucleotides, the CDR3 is TGCGCCAGCAGCCACGTCCCTCCCGAGACCCAGTACTTC.

In DNA form, the CDR3 reads TGCAGCGTTCGGACTAGCGGGGTGAACACCGGGGAGCTGTTTTTT. It translates to CSVRTSGVNTGELFF. V gene TRBV29-1 combines with J gene TRBJ2-2; 12 nucleotides match TRBD2. V shed 5 bases, J shed 1 base, and the junction held 2 bases outside the gene matches. The CDR3 loop spans 15 amino acids. The germline V gene encodes CDR1 SQVTM and CDR2 ANQGSEA.

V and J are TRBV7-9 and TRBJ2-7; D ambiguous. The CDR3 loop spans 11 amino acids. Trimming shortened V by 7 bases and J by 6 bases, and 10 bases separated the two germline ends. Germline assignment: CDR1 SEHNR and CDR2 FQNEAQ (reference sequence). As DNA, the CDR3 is TGTGCCAGCAACGTGATCCCCGAGCAGTACTTC. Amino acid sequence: CASNVIPEQYF. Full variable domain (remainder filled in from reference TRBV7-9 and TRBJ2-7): DTGVSQNPRHKITKRGQNVTFRCDPISEHNRLYWYRQTLGQGPEFLTYFQNEAQLEKSRLLSDRFSAERPKGSFSTLEIQRTEQGDSAMYLCASNVIPEQYFGPGTRLTVT.

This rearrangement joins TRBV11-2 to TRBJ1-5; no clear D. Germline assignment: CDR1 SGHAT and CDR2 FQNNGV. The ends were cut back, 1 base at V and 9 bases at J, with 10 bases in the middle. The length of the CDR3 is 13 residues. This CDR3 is CASSLGPSSPQHF. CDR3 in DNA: TGTGCCAGCAGCTTAGGACCCTCGTCGCCCCAGCATTTT.

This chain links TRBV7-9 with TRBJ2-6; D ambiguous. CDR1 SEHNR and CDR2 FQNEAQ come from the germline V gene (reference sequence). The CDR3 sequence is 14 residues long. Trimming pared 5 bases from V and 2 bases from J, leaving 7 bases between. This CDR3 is CASSANTGANVLTF. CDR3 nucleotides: TGTGCCAGCAGCGCTAATACTGGGGCCAACGTCCTGACTTTC.

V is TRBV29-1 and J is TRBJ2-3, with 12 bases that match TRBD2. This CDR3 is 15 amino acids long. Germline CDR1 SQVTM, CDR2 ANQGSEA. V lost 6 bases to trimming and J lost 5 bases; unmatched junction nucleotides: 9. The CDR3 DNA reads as TGCAGCGTAGAACGGACTAGCGGGGTCCGAGATACGCAGTATTTT. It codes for CSVERTSGVRDTQYF.

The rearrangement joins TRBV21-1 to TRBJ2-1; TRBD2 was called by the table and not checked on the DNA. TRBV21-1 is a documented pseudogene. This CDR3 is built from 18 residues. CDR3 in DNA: TGTGCCAGCGGGGGGACTAGCGGGATAGGAGGCGCCTACAATGAGCAGTTCTTC. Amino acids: CASGGTSGIGGAYNEQFF.

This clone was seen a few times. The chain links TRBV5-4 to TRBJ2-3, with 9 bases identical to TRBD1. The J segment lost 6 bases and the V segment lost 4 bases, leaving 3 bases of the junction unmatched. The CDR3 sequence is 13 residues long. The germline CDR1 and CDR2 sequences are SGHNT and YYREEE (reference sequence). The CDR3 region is CASSLDRGDTQYF. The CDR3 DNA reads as TGTGCCAGCAGCCTGGACAGGGGCGATACGCAGTATTTT.

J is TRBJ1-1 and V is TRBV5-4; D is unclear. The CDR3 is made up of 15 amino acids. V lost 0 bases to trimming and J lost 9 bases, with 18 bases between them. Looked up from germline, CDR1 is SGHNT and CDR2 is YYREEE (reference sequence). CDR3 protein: CASSLDLGSYAKAFF. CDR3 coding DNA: TGTGCCAGCAGCTTGGATTTAGGCAGCTACGCTAAAGCTTTCTTT.

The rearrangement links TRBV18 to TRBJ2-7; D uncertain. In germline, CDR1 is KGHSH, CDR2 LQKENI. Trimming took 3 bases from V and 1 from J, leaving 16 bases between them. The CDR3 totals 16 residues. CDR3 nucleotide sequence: TGTGCCAGCTCACCTAATGCGTTGCTCGCGTCCTACGAGCAGTACTTC. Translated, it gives CASSPNALLASYEQYF.

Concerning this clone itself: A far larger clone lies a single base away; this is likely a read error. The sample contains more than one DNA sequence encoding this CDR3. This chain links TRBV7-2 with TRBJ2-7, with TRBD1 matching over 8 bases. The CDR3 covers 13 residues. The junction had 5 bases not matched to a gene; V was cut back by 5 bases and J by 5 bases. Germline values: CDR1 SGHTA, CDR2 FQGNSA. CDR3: CASSVDRDHEQYF. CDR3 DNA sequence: TGTGCCAGCAGCGTGGACAGGGATCACGAGCAGTACTTC.

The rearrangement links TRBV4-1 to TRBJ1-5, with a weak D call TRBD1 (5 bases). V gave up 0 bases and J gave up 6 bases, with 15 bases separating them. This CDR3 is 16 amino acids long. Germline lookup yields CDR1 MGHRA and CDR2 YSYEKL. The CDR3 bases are TGCGCCAGCAGCCAAGATCGTACCGGGGGGGGTCAGCCCCAGCATTTT. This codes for CASSQDRTGGGQPQHF.

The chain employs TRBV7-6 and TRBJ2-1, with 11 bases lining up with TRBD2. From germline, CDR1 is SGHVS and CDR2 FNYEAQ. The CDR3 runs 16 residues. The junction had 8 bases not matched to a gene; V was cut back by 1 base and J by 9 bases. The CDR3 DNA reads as TGTGCCAGCAGCTTAGGGTCCGGGACTAGCGGAGGTGAGCAGTTCTTC. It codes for CASSLGSGTSGGEQFF.

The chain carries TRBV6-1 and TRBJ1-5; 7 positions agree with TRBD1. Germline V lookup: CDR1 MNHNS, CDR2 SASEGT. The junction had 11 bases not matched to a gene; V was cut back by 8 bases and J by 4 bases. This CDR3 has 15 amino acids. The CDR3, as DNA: TGTGCCAGCTGCCAGGGGGTGGGGGGTAATCAGCCCCAGCATTTT. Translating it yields CASCQGVGGNQPQHF.